This TCR beta chain was found in a study of cytomegalovirus exposure and HLA in healthy donors. The PCR used 60 Vbeta and 13 Jbeta primers. Only in-frame clones appear in the TCRdb table, and some are missing; sequencing was by immunoSEQ multiplex PCR. The table has some 150,000 clones, approximately 85% seen once. V lost 1 base, J lost 3 bases, and 4 bases stayed unmatched. Germline CDR1 and CDR2: GTSNPN and SVGIG (reference sequence). CDR3 length: 14 residues. Material: PBMCs. V usage is TRBV30 and J usage is TRBJ2-7; 9 nucleotides line up with TRBD1. The clonotype was recovered from a man aged 50 to 60 in good health and CMV-seropositive. The CDR3 bases are TGTGCCTGGAGTGGGGACAGGGACTACTACGAGCAGTACTTC. Translation gives CAWSGDRDYYEQYF.